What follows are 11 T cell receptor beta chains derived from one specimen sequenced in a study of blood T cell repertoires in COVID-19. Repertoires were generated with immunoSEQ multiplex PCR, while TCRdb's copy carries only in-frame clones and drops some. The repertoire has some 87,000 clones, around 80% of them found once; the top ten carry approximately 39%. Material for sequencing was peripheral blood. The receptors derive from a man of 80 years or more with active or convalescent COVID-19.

Written as DNA, the CDR3 is TGTGCCAGCAGTTACTCGAGAATCACCGGGGAGCTGTTTTTT. This gives the protein CASSYSRITGELFF. This rearrangement joins TRBV6-5 to TRBJ2-2; unclear D gene. CDR3 length: 14 amino acids. The V gene lost 0 bases and the J gene lost 4 bases, with 6 bases spanning the gap. Germline CDR1 MNHEY, CDR2 SVGAGI.

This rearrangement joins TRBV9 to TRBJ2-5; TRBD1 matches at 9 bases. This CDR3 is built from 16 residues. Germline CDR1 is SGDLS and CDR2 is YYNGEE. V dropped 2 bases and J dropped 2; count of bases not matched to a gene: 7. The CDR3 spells CASSVKDRGFQETQYF. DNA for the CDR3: TGTGCCAGCAGCGTGAAGGACAGGGGCTTTCAAGAGACCCAGTACTTC.

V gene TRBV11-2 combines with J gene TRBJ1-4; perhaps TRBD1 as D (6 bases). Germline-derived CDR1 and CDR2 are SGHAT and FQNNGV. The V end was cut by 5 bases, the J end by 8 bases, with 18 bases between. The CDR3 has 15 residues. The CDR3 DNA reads TGTGCCAGCAGCCCTGCGCGGGGGCGCCGGGAAAAACTGTTTTTT. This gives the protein CASSPARGRREKLFF.

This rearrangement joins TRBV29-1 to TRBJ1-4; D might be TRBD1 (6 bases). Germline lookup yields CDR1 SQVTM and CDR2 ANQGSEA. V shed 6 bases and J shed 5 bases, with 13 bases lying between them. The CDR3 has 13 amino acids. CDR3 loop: CSVRRTANEKLFF. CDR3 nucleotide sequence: TGCAGCGTCCGCCGGACAGCGAATGAAAAACTGTTTTTT.

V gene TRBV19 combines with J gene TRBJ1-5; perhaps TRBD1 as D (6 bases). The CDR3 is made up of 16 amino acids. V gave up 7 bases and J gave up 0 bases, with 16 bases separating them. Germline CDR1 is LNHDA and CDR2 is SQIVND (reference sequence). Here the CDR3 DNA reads TGTGCCAGTATGGTCGCAGGGGACTATAGCAATCAGCCCCAGCATTTT. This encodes CASMVAGDYSNQPQHF.

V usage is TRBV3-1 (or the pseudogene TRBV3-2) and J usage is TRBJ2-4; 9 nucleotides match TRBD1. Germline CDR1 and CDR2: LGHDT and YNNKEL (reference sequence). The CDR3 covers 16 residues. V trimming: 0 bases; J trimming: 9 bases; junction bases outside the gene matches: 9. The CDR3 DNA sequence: TGTGCCAGCAGCCAAGAAGACAGGGGGGTTGTAGGCATTCAGTACTTC. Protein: CASSQEDRGVVGIQYF.

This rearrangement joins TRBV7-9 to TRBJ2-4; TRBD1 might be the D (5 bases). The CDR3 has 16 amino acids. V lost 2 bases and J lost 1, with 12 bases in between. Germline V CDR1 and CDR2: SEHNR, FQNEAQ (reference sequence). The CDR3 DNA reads TGTGCCAGCAGCTTACAAGGGGCAAGGGCCAAAAACATTCAGTACTTC. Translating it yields CASSLQGARAKNIQYF.

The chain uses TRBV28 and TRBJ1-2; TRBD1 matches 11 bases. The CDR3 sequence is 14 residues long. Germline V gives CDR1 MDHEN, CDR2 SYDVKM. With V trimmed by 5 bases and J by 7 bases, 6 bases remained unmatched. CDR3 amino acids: CASSASDRGRGYTF. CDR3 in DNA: TGTGCCAGCAGTGCTTCGGACAGGGGGCGTGGCTACACCTTC.

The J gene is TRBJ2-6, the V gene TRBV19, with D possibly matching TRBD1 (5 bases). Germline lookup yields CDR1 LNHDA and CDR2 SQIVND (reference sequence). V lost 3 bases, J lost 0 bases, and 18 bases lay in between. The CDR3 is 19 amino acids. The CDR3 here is CASSMWGTPELSGANVLTF. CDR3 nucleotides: TGTGCCAGTAGTATGTGGGGCACTCCCGAACTCTCTGGGGCCAACGTCCTGACTTTC.

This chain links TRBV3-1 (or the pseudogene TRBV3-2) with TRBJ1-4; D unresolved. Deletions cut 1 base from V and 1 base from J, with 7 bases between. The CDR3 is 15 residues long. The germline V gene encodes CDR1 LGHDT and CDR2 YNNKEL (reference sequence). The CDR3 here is CASSQGGGTNEKLFF. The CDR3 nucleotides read TGTGCCAGCAGCCAAGGTGGCGGAACTAATGAAAAACTGTTTTTT.

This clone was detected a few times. The chain's CDR3 is CAILTGSGNTIYF. The CDR3 region has the DNA TGTGCCATCCTGACGGGCTCTGGAAACACCATATATTTT. The chain combines TRBV28 with TRBJ1-3; no definite D call. Germline loops: CDR1 MDHEN, CDR2 SYDVKM. The CDR3 loop spans 13 amino acids. With 10 bases removed from V and 0 bases from J, the gap between germline ends came to 10 bases.